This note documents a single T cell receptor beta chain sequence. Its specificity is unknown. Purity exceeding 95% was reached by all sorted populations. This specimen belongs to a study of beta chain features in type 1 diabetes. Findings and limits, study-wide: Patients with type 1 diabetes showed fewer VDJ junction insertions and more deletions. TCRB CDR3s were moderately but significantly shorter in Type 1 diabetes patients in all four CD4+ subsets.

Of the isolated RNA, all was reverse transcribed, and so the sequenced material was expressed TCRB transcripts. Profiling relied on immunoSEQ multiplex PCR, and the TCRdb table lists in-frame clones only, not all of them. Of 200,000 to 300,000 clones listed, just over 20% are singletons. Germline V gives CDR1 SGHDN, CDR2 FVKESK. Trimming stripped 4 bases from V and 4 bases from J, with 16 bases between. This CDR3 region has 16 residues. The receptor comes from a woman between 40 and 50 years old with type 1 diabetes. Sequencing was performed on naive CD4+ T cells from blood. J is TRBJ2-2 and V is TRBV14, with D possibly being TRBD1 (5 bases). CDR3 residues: CASSRPTAGSTGELFF. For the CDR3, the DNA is TGTGCCAGCAGCCGCCCGACAGCAGGGTCCACCGGGGAGCTGTTTTTT.